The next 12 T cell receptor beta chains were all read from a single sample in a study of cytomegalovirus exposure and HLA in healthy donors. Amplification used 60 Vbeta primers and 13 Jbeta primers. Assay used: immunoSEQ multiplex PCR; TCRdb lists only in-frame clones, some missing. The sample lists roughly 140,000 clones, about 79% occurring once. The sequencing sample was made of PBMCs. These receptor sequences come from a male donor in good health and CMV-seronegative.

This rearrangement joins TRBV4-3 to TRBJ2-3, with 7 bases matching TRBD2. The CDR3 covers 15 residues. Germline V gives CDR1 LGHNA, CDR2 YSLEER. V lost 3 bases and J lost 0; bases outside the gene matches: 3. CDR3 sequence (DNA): TGCGCCAGCAGCCACGGGGGGTTCAGCACAGATACGCAGTATTTT. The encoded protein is CASSHGGFSTDTQYF.

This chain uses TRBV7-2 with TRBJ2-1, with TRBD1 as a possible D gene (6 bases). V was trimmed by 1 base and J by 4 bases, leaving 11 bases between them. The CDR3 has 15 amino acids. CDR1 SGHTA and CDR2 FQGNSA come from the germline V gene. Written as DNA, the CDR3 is TGTGCCAGCAGCTTAGGCAGGGGATTATACAATGAGCAGTTCTTC. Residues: CASSLGRGLYNEQFF.

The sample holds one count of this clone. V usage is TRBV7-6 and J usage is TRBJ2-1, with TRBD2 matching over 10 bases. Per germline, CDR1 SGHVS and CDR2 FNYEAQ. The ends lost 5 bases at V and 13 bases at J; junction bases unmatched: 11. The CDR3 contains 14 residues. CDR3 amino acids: CASSPQTLAGGQFF. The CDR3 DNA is TGTGCCAGCAGCCCCCAGACCTTAGCGGGGGGACAGTTCTTC.

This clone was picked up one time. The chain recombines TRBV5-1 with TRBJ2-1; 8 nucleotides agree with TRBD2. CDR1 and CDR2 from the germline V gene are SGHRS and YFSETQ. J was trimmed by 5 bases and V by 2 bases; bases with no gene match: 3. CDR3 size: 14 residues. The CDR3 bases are TGCGCCAGCAGCTTAAGCGGGAGCCACAATGAGCAGTTCTTC. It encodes CASSLSGSHNEQFF.

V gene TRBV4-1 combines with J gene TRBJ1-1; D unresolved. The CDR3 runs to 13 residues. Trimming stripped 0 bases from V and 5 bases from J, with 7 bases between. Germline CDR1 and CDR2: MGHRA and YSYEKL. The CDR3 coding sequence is TGCGCCAGCAGCCAAGAAGAGGGTACTGAAGCTTTCTTT. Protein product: CASSQEEGTEAFF.

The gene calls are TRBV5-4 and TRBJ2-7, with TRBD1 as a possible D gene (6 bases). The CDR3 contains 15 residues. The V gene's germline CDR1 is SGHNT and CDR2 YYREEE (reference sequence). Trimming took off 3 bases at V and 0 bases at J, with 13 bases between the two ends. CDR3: CASSSTDRSSYEQYF. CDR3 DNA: TGTGCCAGCAGCTCGACGGACAGAAGCTCCTACGAGCAGTACTTC. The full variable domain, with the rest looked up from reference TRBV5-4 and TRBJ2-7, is ETGVTQSPTHLIKTRGQQVTLRCSSQSGHNTVSWYQQALGQGPQFIFQYYREEENGRGNFPPRFSGLQFPNYSSELNVNALELDDSALYLCASSSTDRSSYEQYFGPGTRLTVT.

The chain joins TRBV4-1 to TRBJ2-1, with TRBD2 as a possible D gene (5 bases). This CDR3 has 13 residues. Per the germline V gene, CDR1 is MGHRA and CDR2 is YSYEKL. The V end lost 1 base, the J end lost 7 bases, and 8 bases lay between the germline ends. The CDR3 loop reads CASSQGPGNEQFF. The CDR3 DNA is TGCGCCAGCAGCCAAGGGCCGGGGAATGAGCAGTTCTTC.

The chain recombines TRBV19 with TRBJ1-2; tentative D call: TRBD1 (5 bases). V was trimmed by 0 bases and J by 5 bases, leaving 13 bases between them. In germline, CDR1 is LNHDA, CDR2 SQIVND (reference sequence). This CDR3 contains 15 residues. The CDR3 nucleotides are TGTGCCAGTAGTATAGATCAGGAGACAGCTTATGGCTACACCTTC. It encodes CASSIDQETAYGYTF.

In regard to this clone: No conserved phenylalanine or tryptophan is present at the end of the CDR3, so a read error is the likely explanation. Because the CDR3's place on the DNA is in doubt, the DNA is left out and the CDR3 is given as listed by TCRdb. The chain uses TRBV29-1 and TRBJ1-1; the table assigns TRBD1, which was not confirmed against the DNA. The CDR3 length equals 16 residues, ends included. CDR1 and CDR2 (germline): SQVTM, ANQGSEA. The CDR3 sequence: CSVDFPGGQGWAGQEG.

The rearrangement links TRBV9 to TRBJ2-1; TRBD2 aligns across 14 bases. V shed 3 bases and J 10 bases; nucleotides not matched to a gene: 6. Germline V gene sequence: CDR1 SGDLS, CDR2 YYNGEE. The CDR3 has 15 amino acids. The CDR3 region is CASSATWTSGREQFF. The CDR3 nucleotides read TGTGCCAGCAGCGCGACCTGGACTAGCGGGAGGGAGCAGTTCTTC. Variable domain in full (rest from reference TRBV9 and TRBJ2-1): DSGVTQTPKHLITATGQRVTLRCSPRSGDLSVYWYQQSLDQGLQFLIQYYNGEERAKGNILERFSAQQFPDLHSELNLSSLELGDSALYFCASSATWTSGREQFFGPGTRLTVL.

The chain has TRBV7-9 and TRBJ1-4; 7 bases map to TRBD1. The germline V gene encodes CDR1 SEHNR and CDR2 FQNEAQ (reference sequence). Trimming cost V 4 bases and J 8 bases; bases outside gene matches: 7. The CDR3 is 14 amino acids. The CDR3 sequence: CASSSSTGYEKLFF. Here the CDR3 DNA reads TGTGCCAGCAGCTCTTCGACAGGGTACGAAAAACTGTTTTTT.

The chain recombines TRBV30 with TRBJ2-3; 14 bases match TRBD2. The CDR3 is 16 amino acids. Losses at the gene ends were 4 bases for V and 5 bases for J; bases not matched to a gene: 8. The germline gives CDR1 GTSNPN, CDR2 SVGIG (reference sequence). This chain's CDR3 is CAWMETSGRVGDTQYF. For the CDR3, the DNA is TGTGCCTGGATGGAGACTAGCGGGAGGGTGGGAGATACGCAGTATTTT. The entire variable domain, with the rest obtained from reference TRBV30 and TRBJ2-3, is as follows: SQTIHQWPATLVQPVGSPLSLECTVEGTSNPNLYWYRQAAGRGLQLLFYSVGIGQISSEVPQNLSASRPQDRQFILSSKKLLLSDSGFYLCAWMETSGRVGDTQYFGPGTRLTVL.